These 3 T cell receptor beta chains were all obtained from the same sample, sequenced in a study of lymphopenia after photon versus proton radiotherapy. Assay: immunoSEQ multiplex PCR; the TCRdb copy retains only in-frame clones and omits some. The top ten clones hold 0.81% of a sample with 25,000 to 30,000 clones, around nine tenths of them seen once. This sample comprised peripheral blood, obtained from a patient treated with photon-based radiotherapy. Source of these receptors: a woman aged 45-60 years with cholangiocarcinoma.

V usage is TRBV7-9 and J usage is TRBJ2-2, with 7 positions matching TRBD1. V gave up 5 bases and J gave up 4 bases; unmatched junction bases: 7. CDR3 length equals 15 residues. Germline loops: CDR1 SEHNR, CDR2 FQNEAQ (reference sequence). The CDR3 region is CASSPRQGSTGELFF. For the CDR3, the DNA is TGTGCCAGCAGCCCGCGACAGGGATCCACCGGGGAGCTGTTTTTT.

The chain has TRBV28 and TRBJ2-7, with 7 bases lining up with TRBD2. The germline gives CDR1 MDHEN, CDR2 SYDVKM. The CDR3 contains 15 residues. V lost 4 bases and J lost 1; bases outside the gene matches: 7. The CDR3 DNA is TGTGCCAGCAGTTCCCTAGCGGAGCTGTCCTACGAGCAGTACTTC. Protein product: CASSSLAELSYEQYF.

The gene calls are TRBV5-1 and TRBJ1-1, with 9 bases identical to TRBD1. The CDR3 spans 14 residues. V trimming: 3 bases; J trimming: 4 bases; junction bases outside the gene matches: 4. Looked up from germline, CDR1 is SGHRS and CDR2 is YFSETQ. CDR3 protein: CASSSGQGLTEAFF. The CDR3 coding sequence is TGCGCCAGCAGCTCGGGACAGGGTCTCACTGAAGCTTTCTTT.